This T cell receptor (beta chain) was recorded in a study of shared clonotypes between healthy human individuals (dated by TCRdb to 2018 to 2020). Context from the whole study: The cohort comprised a couple of women and a few men aged 18 to 49 years. For each donor, three plates each were used for CD4 naive and CD4 memory, two plates were used for CD8 naive, and one plate was used for CD8 memory. The study deeply sequenced blood TCR repertoires of about 5 healthy adults to estimate repertoire size and the extent of clonotype sharing between individuals. Different laboratories and diverse techniques were used to prepare libraries and sequence TCR repertoires, to increase sequencing depth and limit assay-specific biases. Between about 0.85 and 9.5 billion PBMCs per donor were obtained by leukapheresis. What the study reported, not specific to this receptor: Pairwise subsampling indicated that sequencing depth was expected to affect the degree of clonotype sharing among donors. Sampling was limited to blood, and TCR repertoires in tissue likely differ from TCR repertoires in blood. Clonotypes shared by all four sorted-subset donors showed higher generation probabilities than non-shared clonotypes. Naive subsets generally had larger estimated clonotype richness than memory subsets did. Because the study included only a small number of donors, the genetic and exposure-history diversity represented was limited. Approximately 5% of naive CD4, around 3.5% of naive CD8, about 2.4% of memory CD4, and 0.4% of memory CD8 clonotypes were shared across several donors. Even with the large sequencing depth, rarefaction of the sorted-subset datasets indicated that sequencing was incomplete.

TCR CDR3 regions were amplified from genomic DNA by multiplex PCR using the deep immunoSEQ assay. Extracted genomic DNA from each cell subset was distributed evenly across all wells of several immunoSEQ 96-well plates, and each plate was treated as a replicate. For sorted subsets, about 200 ng genomic DNA, equal to 25,000 to 35,000 T cell genomes, was loaded into each replicate PCR. Purified libraries were quantified with a Qubit 3.0 fluorometer, sized on a Bioanalyzer 2100, and re-quantified with the KAPA Library Quantification kit. Each immunoSEQ 96-well plate was sequenced on its own single-read 150-cycle Illumina NextSeq 550 flow cell. The published analysis was carried out like this. Because the immunoSEQ output held only junctional sequences and lacked quality scores, the filtering could not match the filtering applied to full-length reads. Sequences were annotated with PyIR, a Python wrapper for IgBLAST v1.9, using IMGT germline references to assign V/J genes and CDR3. Reads were removed for weak V/J assignments (E-value above 1e-6), missing CDR3, stop codons, out-of-frame junctions, or ambiguous translated residues. V3J clonotypes were defined by identical inferred V gene, J gene, and CDR3 amino acid sequence. Percentage overlap between repertoires was calculated by dividing the number of shared unique clonotypes by the size of the smaller repertoire. RTK rarefaction, the Chao1 estimator, and Recon v2.1 estimates of unobserved clonotypes were used to assess repertoire richness. OLGA was used to compute generation probabilities for all TCRbeta clonotypes that the gDNA method yielded from a handful of donors. TCRdb mirrors the immuneACCESS table, restricted to in-frame sequences. Some clones are absent from its copies; in checked studies, under half trace to an unresolved V gene, and the reason for the others is unknown. The V and J calls and the clone size are those of that table, but D and trimming were determined from the DNA. The sample records about 1.5 million clones, 96% of which are singletons. The top ten constitute over 1% of the sample.

Of note for this clone: The clone's antigen remains unknown. No qualities accompany the bases; no much larger clone lies one base away.

The donors were healthy, HIV-negative adults with no recently reported acute infections or vaccinations. Only Caucasian adults living in Nashville, Tennessee, USA were represented among the donors. CD4+ T cells were enriched by magnetic negative selection; naive cells were then positively selected on CD45RA, and the negative fraction formed the memory subset. Blood was obtained by leukapheresis, after which PBMCs were separated by Ficoll-Histopaque density gradient centrifugation and cryopreserved in liquid nitrogen vapor phase. Purity and quantity of every magnetically sorted T cell population were checked by analytical flow cytometry. Each sorted fraction had its genomic DNA isolated and then quantified by UV absorbance on a Nanodrop 2000c. The clonotype comes from a man younger than 45 in good health. The sequenced sample was naive CD4+ T cells sorted from blood. The meaning of the sample's cell subset or site label: CD45RA+ positively selected.

For the CDR3, the sequence is CASSQGRLADSSYEQYF. The nucleotides read TGCGCCAGCAGCCAAGGGAGACTAGCGGACAGCTCCTACGAGCAGTACTTC. The sequence is built from TRBV4-1 and TRBJ2-7; 9 nucleotides in the junction match TRBD2. Germline trimming amounts to 1 base on V and 0 bases on J, with 7 as the count of junction bases outside the gene matches. The germline V gene specifies MGHRA as CDR1 and YSYEKL as CDR2. From the cysteine through the phenylalanine, the CDR3 covers 17 amino acids. The entry retains the CDR3 DNA only, 51 bases that are in frame from base 1.